This is a list of T cell receptor beta chains from one sample in a study of glioma-infiltrating T cells. MiXCR, run by TCRdb on the multiplex PCR reads, gives a single entry per CDR3 protein. The sample lists approximately 120,000 distinct CDR3 sequences; roughly 25% were seen once. The specimen sequenced was glioma tissue, nonneoplastic brain tissue, or PBMCs (not recorded which). These receptors all stem from a human donor with low-grade glioma or glioblastoma, undergoing nonglioma brain surgery, or in good health (not recorded which). CDR3s include the opening cysteine and the closing phenylalanine or tryptophan. Each record gives: J gene, clone size, V gene, D gene, CDR3 DNA, CDR3 protein. D genes are given only for firm matches. Clone size is given for some rows only: seen once, a few or many times, or a class if the clone is expanded.

J gene: TRBJ1-2; clone size: NA; V gene: TRBV12-3/TRBV12-4; D gene: NA; CDR3 DNA: TGTGCCAGCAGTTTAGGGCCAGGGGCCGGCTACACCTTC; CDR3 protein: CASSLGPGAGYTF
J gene: TRBJ2-7; clone size: many; V gene: TRBV2; D gene: NA; CDR3 DNA: TGTGCCAGCAGTGAATTTGACAGCCTCTCCTACGAGCAGTACTTC; CDR3 protein: CASSEFDSLSYEQYF
J gene: TRBJ1-1; clone size: many; V gene: TRBV6-2/TRBV6-3; D gene: NA; CDR3 DNA: TGTGCCAGCAGTTACGCTAGACGAAGGGATTTGGCTTTCTTT; CDR3 protein: CASSYARRRDLAFF
J gene: TRBJ2-7; clone size: NA; V gene: TRBV12-5; D gene: NA; CDR3 DNA: TGTGCTAGTGGTTTAGGGTTACCTACCTACGAGCAGTACTTC; CDR3 protein: CASGLGLPTYEQYF
J gene: TRBJ2-1; clone size: many; V gene: TRBV20-1; D gene: NA; CDR3 DNA: TGCAGTGCTAAGCCCAGAGCGGTATACAATGAGCAGTTCTTC; CDR3 protein: CSAKPRAVYNEQFF
J gene: TRBJ2-1; clone size: NA; V gene: TRBV4-3; D gene: TRBD2; CDR3 DNA: TGCGCCAGCAGCCAAGATGGGACTAGCGGTGGACGCAATGAGCAGTTCTTC; CDR3 protein: CASSQDGTSGGRNEQFF
J gene: TRBJ2-5; clone size: many; V gene: TRBV20-1; D gene: TRBD2; CDR3 DNA: TGCAGTGCTAGTATCGCGGGAGTAAGGGAGACCCAGTACTTC; CDR3 protein: CSASIAGVRETQYF
J gene: TRBJ1-5; clone size: many; V gene: TRBV7-9; D gene: TRBD1; CDR3 DNA: TGTGCCAGCAGCTCCGGGACAGGGTCAATTCAGCCCCAGCATTTT; CDR3 protein: CASSSGTGSIQPQHF
J gene: TRBJ2-5; clone size: NA; V gene: TRBV19; D gene: TRBD1; CDR3 DNA: TGTGCCAGTAGTACCCCGGGACAGCAAGAGACCCAGTACTTC; CDR3 protein: CASSTPGQQETQYF
J gene: TRBJ2-3; clone size: few; V gene: TRBV3-1; D gene: NA; CDR3 DNA: TGTGCCAGCAGCCGCCAGGCAGGGCTCGGCACAGATACGCAGTATTTT; CDR3 protein: CASSRQAGLGTDTQYF
J gene: TRBJ1-2; clone size: few; V gene: TRBV7-9; D gene: NA; CDR3 DNA: TGTGCCAGCAGCTTAGCTAACAGGGCGGCGTCTGGCTACACCTTC; CDR3 protein: CASSLANRAASGYTF
J gene: TRBJ2-1; clone size: NA; V gene: TRBV11-1; D gene: TRBD2; CDR3 DNA: TGTGCCAGCAGCACTAGCGGGAGGGGCTCCTACAATGAGCAGTTCTTC; CDR3 protein: CASSTSGRGSYNEQFF
J gene: TRBJ2-7; clone size: many; V gene: TRBV4-2; D gene: TRBD2; CDR3 DNA: TGTGCCAGCAGCCAAGGTATCGAGCGGGGAACCTACGAGCAGTACTTC; CDR3 protein: CASSQGIERGTYEQYF
J gene: TRBJ2-5; clone size: many; V gene: TRBV29-1; D gene: NA; CDR3 DNA: TGCAGCGTCGATCTCGGACAATCGCAAGAGACCCAGTACTTC; CDR3 protein: CSVDLGQSQETQYF
J gene: TRBJ2-7; clone size: few; V gene: TRBV29-1; D gene: NA; CDR3 DNA: TGCAGCGTCCCTGACAGTCACTCCTACGAGCAGTACTTC; CDR3 protein: CSVPDSHSYEQYF
J gene: TRBJ2-2; clone size: few; V gene: TRBV29-1; D gene: NA; CDR3 DNA: TGCAGCGTTGGGGGACTTCACACCGGGGAGCTGTTTTTT; CDR3 protein: CSVGGLHTGELFF
J gene: TRBJ2-7; clone size: many; V gene: TRBV20-1; D gene: TRBD1; CDR3 DNA: TGCAGTGCTTCTTTACAGGGGTGGGCCTACGAGCAGTACTTC; CDR3 protein: CSASLQGWAYEQYF
J gene: TRBJ2-2; clone size: NA; V gene: TRBV29-1; D gene: NA; CDR3 DNA: TGCAGCGGTCGAAAGGGGGAGGGCGGGGAGCTGTTTTTT; CDR3 protein: CSGRKGEGGELFF
J gene: TRBJ1-6; clone size: NA; V gene: TRBV9; D gene: NA; CDR3 DNA: TGTGCCAGCAGCGTAGCCGATTCACCCCTCCACTTT; CDR3 protein: CASSVADSPLHF
J gene: TRBJ2-1; clone size: many; V gene: TRBV28; D gene: TRBD2; CDR3 DNA: TGTGCCAGTATTAGCGGGGGACCAGGGAATGAGCAGTTCTTC; CDR3 protein: CASISGGPGNEQFF
J gene: TRBJ2-1; clone size: many; V gene: TRBV28; D gene: TRBD2; CDR3 DNA: TGTGCCAGCAGTGATAGCGGGAGGGCCAATAATGAGCAGTTCTTC; CDR3 protein: CASSDSGRANNEQFF
J gene: TRBJ1-2; clone size: many; V gene: TRBV4-3; D gene: TRBD1; CDR3 DNA: TGCGCCAGCAGCCAAGCTTCGGGACAGATTAACTATGGCTACACCTTC; CDR3 protein: CASSQASGQINYGYTF
J gene: TRBJ2-7; clone size: medium-sized; V gene: TRBV20-1; D gene: NA; CDR3 DNA: TGCAGTGCTAGAGGGCAGGGGAACACCTACGAGCAGTACTTC; CDR3 protein: CSARGQGNTYEQYF
J gene: TRBJ2-1; clone size: few; V gene: TRBV12-3/TRBV12-4; D gene: TRBD2; CDR3 DNA: TGTGCCAGCAGTATTCAGGGACTAGCGGGAGTTAGGGATGAGCAGTTCTTC; CDR3 protein: CASSIQGLAGVRDEQFF
J gene: TRBJ2-3; clone size: many; V gene: TRBV7-3; D gene: TRBD1; CDR3 DNA: TGTGCCAGCAGCCCTCAATCCGGGACAGGCACAGATACGCAGTATTTT; CDR3 protein: CASSPQSGTGTDTQYF
J gene: TRBJ2-1; clone size: few; V gene: TRBV5-1; D gene: TRBD1; CDR3 DNA: TGCGCCAGCAGACCGGGACAGAACTCCTACAATGAGCAGTTCTTC; CDR3 protein: CASRPGQNSYNEQFF
J gene: TRBJ2-1; clone size: few; V gene: TRBV24-1; D gene: TRBD2; CDR3 DNA: TGTGCCACCAGTTCCGGGACTAGTACGTGCAATGAGCAGTTCTTC; CDR3 protein: CATSSGTSTCNEQFF
J gene: TRBJ1-1; clone size: many; V gene: TRBV3-1; D gene: NA; CDR3 DNA: TGTGCCAGCAGCCAAGTTGATGTTGGCACTGAAGCTTTCTTT; CDR3 protein: CASSQVDVGTEAFF
J gene: TRBJ2-1; clone size: many; V gene: TRBV19; D gene: NA; CDR3 DNA: TGTGCCAGTAGTATTCAGGGGTCAGGATCCTACAATGAGCAGTTCTTC; CDR3 protein: CASSIQGSGSYNEQFF
J gene: TRBJ1-1; clone size: many; V gene: TRBV6-6; D gene: NA; CDR3 DNA: TGTGCCAGCAGTTACGGGGTGGTGAACACTGAAGCTTTCTTT; CDR3 protein: CASSYGVVNTEAFF
J gene: TRBJ2-7; clone size: many; V gene: TRBV29-1; D gene: NA; CDR3 DNA: TGCAGCGTTGGGGGGTACGGGGAGCAGTACTTC; CDR3 protein: CSVGGYGEQYF
J gene: TRBJ1-6; clone size: many; V gene: TRBV18; D gene: NA; CDR3 DNA: TGTGCCAGCTCCGGAGACGGTCATAATTCACCCCTCCACTTT; CDR3 protein: CASSGDGHNSPLHF
J gene: TRBJ1-1; clone size: NA; V gene: TRBV6-1; D gene: TRBD1; CDR3 DNA: TGCGCCAGCGGTTTAGGGGGCGGTGGGACTGAAGCTTTCTTT; CDR3 protein: CASGLGGGGTEAFF
J gene: TRBJ1-5; clone size: few; V gene: TRBV12-3/TRBV12-4; D gene: TRBD1; CDR3 DNA: TGTGCCAGCAGTTTAAGGACAGGGGGCCATCAGCCCCAGCATTTT; CDR3 protein: CASSLRTGGHQPQHF
J gene: TRBJ1-1; clone size: many; V gene: TRBV6-2/TRBV6-3; D gene: NA; CDR3 DNA: TGTGCCAGCAGTTACTCGACGATCGGCACTGAAGCTTTCTTT; CDR3 protein: CASSYSTIGTEAFF
J gene: TRBJ2-3; clone size: many; V gene: TRBV12-3/TRBV12-4; D gene: NA; CDR3 DNA: TGTGCCAGCAGGTACAGGGTCGGCACAGATACGCAGTATTTT; CDR3 protein: CASRYRVGTDTQYF
J gene: TRBJ1-1; clone size: many; V gene: TRBV20-1; D gene: NA; CDR3 DNA: TGCAGTGCTAGAGAGGGCAGCTTGAACACTGAAGCTTTCTTT; CDR3 protein: CSAREGSLNTEAFF
J gene: TRBJ2-5; clone size: many; V gene: TRBV28; D gene: NA; CDR3 DNA: TGTGCCAGCACCGACCCGGACAGCCAAGAGACCCAGTACTTC; CDR3 protein: CASTDPDSQETQYF
J gene: TRBJ2-2; clone size: many; V gene: TRBV5-1; D gene: NA; CDR3 DNA: TGCGCCAGCAGGAAATCTCCATCGGGGGAGTCGAACACCGGGGAGCTGTTTTTT; CDR3 protein: CASRKSPSGESNTGELFF
J gene: TRBJ2-3; clone size: NA; V gene: TRBV7-6; D gene: NA; CDR3 DNA: TGTGCCAGCAGCTTACTTTCTATAACGATTAGCACAGATACGCAGTATTTT; CDR3 protein: CASSLLSITISTDTQYF
J gene: TRBJ2-3; clone size: NA; V gene: TRBV10-3; D gene: NA; CDR3 DNA: TGTGCCATCAGTGAGTCCGGACTAACGGGAACTGCAGATGCGCAGTATTTT; CDR3 protein: CAISESGLTGTADAQYF
J gene: TRBJ2-1; clone size: many; V gene: TRBV18; D gene: NA; CDR3 DNA: TGTGCCAGCTCACGGGGAGAGGCCTACAATGAGCAGTTCTTC; CDR3 protein: CASSRGEAYNEQFF
J gene: TRBJ2-1; clone size: many; V gene: TRBV29-1; D gene: NA; CDR3 DNA: TGCAGCGTTCGTTCGCTCTCCTACAATGAGCAGTTCTTC; CDR3 protein: CSVRSLSYNEQFF
J gene: TRBJ2-1; clone size: many; V gene: TRBV27; D gene: TRBD2; CDR3 DNA: TGTGCCAGCAGTCCCAAGGGACTAGTCAATGAGCAGTTCTTC; CDR3 protein: CASSPKGLVNEQFF
J gene: TRBJ1-5; clone size: many; V gene: TRBV19; D gene: NA; CDR3 DNA: TGTGCCAGTAGTTCCGGGGGACTTAATCAGCCCCAGCATTTT; CDR3 protein: CASSSGGLNQPQHF
J gene: TRBJ2-3; clone size: many; V gene: TRBV25-1; D gene: NA; CDR3 DNA: TGTGCCAGTAGGATCGGGGATACGCAGTATTTT; CDR3 protein: CASRIGDTQYF
J gene: TRBJ2-1; clone size: many; V gene: TRBV15; D gene: NA; CDR3 DNA: TGTGCCACCAACCCCGGGCGCGCCTACAATGAGCAGTTCTTC; CDR3 protein: CATNPGRAYNEQFF
J gene: TRBJ2-3; clone size: many; V gene: TRBV7-3; D gene: TRBD2; CDR3 DNA: TGTGCCAGCAGCCCAAGGGAGGGTGACACAGATACGCAGTATTTT; CDR3 protein: CASSPREGDTDTQYF
J gene: TRBJ1-5; clone size: once; V gene: TRBV6-2/TRBV6-3; D gene: NA; CDR3 DNA: TGTGTCAACGGAGGGGAAGGGGTACCACAGCCCCAGCATTTT; CDR3 protein: CVNGGEGVPQPQHF
J gene: TRBJ2-5; clone size: many; V gene: TRBV20-1; D gene: NA; CDR3 DNA: TGCAGTGCTAGAGATTTGGCGCAACTTAGATCTCAGTACTTC; CDR3 protein: CSARDLAQLRSQYF
J gene: TRBJ2-7; clone size: many; V gene: TRBV20-1; D gene: NA; CDR3 DNA: TGCAGTGCTAGACTGGAGTACGAGCAGTACTTC; CDR3 protein: CSARLEYEQYF
J gene: TRBJ2-1; clone size: NA; V gene: TRBV5-1; D gene: NA; CDR3 DNA: TGCGCCAGCAACTTGGGCTATGGTCCTTACAATGAGCAGTTCTTC; CDR3 protein: CASNLGYGPYNEQFF
J gene: TRBJ1-5; clone size: many; V gene: TRBV28; D gene: NA; CDR3 DNA: TGTGCCAGCAGTTTCCCGGTCCAAGGGGGTCAGCCCCAGCATTTT; CDR3 protein: CASSFPVQGGQPQHF
J gene: TRBJ2-7; clone size: many; V gene: TRBV28; D gene: TRBD2; CDR3 DNA: TGTGCCAGCAGTTTTAGTAGCGGGAGATCCGGCGAGCAGTACTTC; CDR3 protein: CASSFSSGRSGEQYF
J gene: TRBJ2-7; clone size: many; V gene: TRBV6-1; D gene: NA; CDR3 DNA: TGTGCCAGCAGCGGGAGCGAGCCCTACGAGCAGTACTTC; CDR3 protein: CASSGSEPYEQYF